These 7 T cell receptor beta chains were all obtained from the same sample, sequenced in a study of blood T cell repertoires in COVID-19. Generated by immunoSEQ multiplex PCR, the TCRdb table keeps only in-frame clones and is missing some. Of about 64,000 clones in the sample, roughly four fifths were seen once. Input material: peripheral blood. Receptors originate from a human donor in a cohort sampled during active COVID-19.

The chain is built from TRBV7-6 and TRBJ2-2; D not resolved. Between the trimmed V and J ends, which lost 2 bases and 5 bases, there was a span of 12 bases. Germline values: CDR1 SGHVS, CDR2 FNYEAQ. The CDR3 spans 15 residues. This CDR3 reads CASSLIGPQTGELFF. The CDR3 region has the DNA TGTGCCAGCAGCTTAATTGGCCCCCAGACCGGGGAGCTGTTTTTT.

The chain links TRBV18 to TRBJ1-5, with D maybe TRBD1 (5 bases). V lost 3 bases and J 6 bases, leaving 12 bases between the germline ends. The CDR3 runs to 14 residues. Germline-derived CDR1 and CDR2 are KGHSH and LQKENI. CDR3 sequence: CASSPSGMGQPQHF. Here the CDR3 DNA reads TGTGCCAGCTCACCTTCAGGGATGGGTCAGCCCCAGCATTTT.

A word on this clone: Other DNA sequences within the sample encode an identical CDR3. This chain uses TRBV14 with TRBJ1-1; D call uncertain. The V end was cut by 0 bases, the J end by 8 bases, with 16 bases between. Germline V gene lookup returns CDR1 SGHDN and CDR2 FVKESK. This CDR3 region has 15 residues. This CDR3 reads CASSQDPVGVAEAFF. CDR3 coding DNA: TGTGCCAGCAGCCAAGATCCAGTCGGGGTGGCAGAAGCTTTCTTT.

The gene calls are TRBV7-8 and TRBJ1-5, with 7 bases fitting TRBD1. The CDR3 spans 15 residues. The V gene end was trimmed by 0 bases and the J gene end by 2 bases; junction bases not matched to a gene: 1. Germline V lookup: CDR1 SGHVS, CDR2 FQNEAQ. CDR3 loop: CASSLAGGGNQPQHF. For the CDR3, the DNA is TGTGCCAGCAGCTTAGCAGGGGGCGGCAATCAGCCCCAGCATTTT.

CDR3 protein: CASSLTGTGTSQYV. CDR3 in DNA: TGTGCCAGCAGCCTAACTGGGACAGGGACCTCCCAGTACGTC. The chain joins TRBV14 to TRBJ2-7; TRBD1 matches at 9 bases. Germline CDR1 reads SGHDN; CDR2 reads FVKESK. Trimming cost V 4 bases and J 10 bases; bases outside gene matches: 11. This CDR3 is built from 14 residues.

The chain couples TRBV5-1 to TRBJ1-6; D remains ambiguous. Germline CDR1 is SGHRS and CDR2 is YFSETQ. The CDR3 consists of 15 residues. V dropped 4 bases and J dropped 7 bases, with 15 bases sitting between them. The CDR3 here is CASSVGTDKNSPLHF. Here the CDR3 DNA reads TGCGCCAGCAGCGTAGGAACAGATAAAAATTCACCCCTCCACTTT.

V gene TRBV4-1 combines with J gene TRBJ2-1; 8 nucleotides align to TRBD2. CDR1 is MGHRA, CDR2 YSYEKL, per germline. With 3 bases clipped from V and 4 bases from J, the junction kept 17 bases outside the gene matches. The CDR3 loop spans 19 amino acids. The CDR3 loop reads CASSHGRGRGEQEYNEQFF. For the CDR3, the DNA is TGCGCCAGCAGCCACGGGCGGGGGCGGGGGGAACAGGAGTACAATGAGCAGTTCTTC.